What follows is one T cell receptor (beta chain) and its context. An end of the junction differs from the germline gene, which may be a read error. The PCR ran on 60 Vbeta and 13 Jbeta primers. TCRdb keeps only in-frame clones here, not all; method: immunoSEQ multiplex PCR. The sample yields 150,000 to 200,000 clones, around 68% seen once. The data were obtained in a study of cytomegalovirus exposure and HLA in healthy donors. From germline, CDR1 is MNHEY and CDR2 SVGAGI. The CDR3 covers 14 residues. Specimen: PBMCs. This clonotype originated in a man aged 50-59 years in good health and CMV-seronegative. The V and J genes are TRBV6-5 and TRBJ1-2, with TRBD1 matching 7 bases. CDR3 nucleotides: TGTGCCAGCAGCCACCCTGCAACAGGGGCGGGCTACGCCTTC. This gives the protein CASSHPATGAGYAF.